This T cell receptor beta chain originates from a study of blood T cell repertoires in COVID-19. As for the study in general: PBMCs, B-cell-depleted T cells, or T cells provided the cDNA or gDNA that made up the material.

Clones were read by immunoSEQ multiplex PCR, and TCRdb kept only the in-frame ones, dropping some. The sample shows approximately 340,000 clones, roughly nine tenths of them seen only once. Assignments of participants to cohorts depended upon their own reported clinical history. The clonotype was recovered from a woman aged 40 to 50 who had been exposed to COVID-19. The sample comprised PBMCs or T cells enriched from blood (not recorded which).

The DNA for the CDR3 is TGTGCCAGCAGCCTCGCGCGGGGAAACACCATATATTTT. Its translation is CASSLARGNTIYF. The chain joins TRBV12-3 or TRBV12-4 to TRBJ1-3; D gene uncertain. Trimming shortened V by 6 bases and J by 4 bases, and 10 bases separated the two germline ends. The CDR3 is made up of 13 amino acids.